Sequencing of this T cell receptor beta chain was carried out in a study of blood T cell repertoires in COVID-19. The wider study: Collection of acute and convalescent COVID-19 samples took place in the United States, Italy and Spain. PBMCs, B-cell-depleted T cells, or T cells provided the cDNA or gDNA that made up the material.

Original analysis: Reference gene primer amplification gave estimated nucleated cell counts. This table comes from immunoSEQ multiplex PCR, and its TCRdb copy is limited to in-frame clones, with some not included. The V and J calls and the clone size are those of that table, but D and trimming were determined from the DNA. The data contain 140,000 or so clones, roughly 80% of them seen just once; the ten biggest clones take up approximately 16%. A few counts support this clone. J lost 4 bases, V lost 0 bases, and 5 bases had no gene match. CDR3 size: 15 residues. Germline V gene lookup returns CDR1 SGHVS and CDR2 FQNEAQ.

The source material was peripheral blood. The chain uses TRBV7-8 and TRBJ2-5; 7 bases align to TRBD1. The TCR was taken from a man aged 45 to 65 with acute or convalescent COVID-19. The CDR3 DNA sequence: TGTGCCAGCAGCTTAGCAGGGGGCCACGGAGAGACCCAGTACTTC. Translation gives CASSLAGGHGETQYF. The variable domain in full, completed from reference TRBV7-8 and TRBJ2-5, reads GAGVSQSPRYKVAKRGQDVALRCDPISGHVSLFWYQQALGQGPEFLTYFQNEAQLDKSGLPSDRFFAERPEGSVSTLKIQRTQQEDSAVYLCASSLAGGHGETQYFGPGTRLLVL.